This T cell receptor (beta chain) originates from a study of shared clonotypes between healthy human individuals. Researchers ran the assay at a deep level. Sequencing was performed with immunoSEQ multiplex PCR; in TCRdb, only in-frame clones are kept and a portion is missing. The sample includes 2.5 million or so clones, more than 80% of them seen just once. The CDR3 consists of 15 residues. Germline loops: CDR1 SQVTM, CDR2 ANQGSEA. V was pared by 7 bases and J by 4 bases, with 10 bases of the junction left unmatched. This chain links TRBV29-1 with TRBJ2-1, with 10 nucleotides matching TRBD2. Sequencing was carried out using naive CD4+ T cells sorted from blood. The subset was: CD45RA+ positively selected. The TCR sequence derives from a young man in good health. This CDR3 reads CSAKIAGGLYNEQFF. CDR3 nucleotide sequence: TGCAGCGCTAAAATAGCGGGGGGATTGTACAATGAGCAGTTCTTC.